The 11 T cell receptor beta chains listed next were all sequenced from one sample in a study of Tregs in tolerant kidney transplant recipients. Libraries were prepared by immunoSEQ multiplex PCR; TCRdb keeps only in-frame clonotypes and omits some of them. The sample has under 35,000 clones. The source material was CD8+ T cells from blood, sampled before the transplant. The receptors derive from a human donor who received a combined kidney and bone marrow transplant.

A word on this clone: From the germline J gene comes the end of the CDR3, since the read stops 3 residues before it. V and J are TRBV19 and TRBJ2-7; D is ambiguous. The germline V gene encodes CDR1 LNHDA and CDR2 SQIVND (reference sequence). The CDR3 is made up of 15 amino acids. V gave up 6 bases and J gave up 1 base, with 16 bases separating them. CDR3 bases read: TGTGCCAGTAGCCCAGGTGGCTCAACTTCCTACGAG. Translating it yields CASSPGGSTSYE. The whole CDR3 protein reads CASSPGGSTSYEQYF.

As for this clone: The sequence runs out 3 residues before the end of the CDR3; the remainder is reconstructed from the germline J gene. The J gene is TRBJ2-7, the V gene TRBV2; the match to TRBD2 covers 7 bases. The CDR3 spans 16 residues. After removal of 5 bases from V and 0 bases from J, the junction contained 10 bases not matched to a gene. Germline V gene lookup returns CDR1 SNHLY and CDR2 FYNNEI. CDR3 DNA, as far as it was read: TGTGCCAGCAGTCTCGGACTAGACCCGACCTCCTACGAG. Translation: CASSLGLDPTSYE. The full CDR3 is CASSLGLDPTSYEQYF. Full variable domain (missing parts from reference TRBV2 and TRBJ2-7): EPEVTQTPSHQVTQMGQEVILRCVPISNHLYFYWYRQILGQKVEFLVSFYNNEISEKSEIFDDQFSVERPDGSNFTLKIRSTKLEDSAMYFCASSLGLDPTSYEQYFGPGTRLTVT.

As for this clone: The sequenced fragment ends 3 residues before the CDR3 boundary, so the rest is inferred from the germline J gene. This sequence joins TRBV13 and TRBJ2-3; TRBD2 aligns across 8 bases. Trimming cost V 5 bases and J 1 base; bases outside gene matches: 5. The CDR3 is 15 amino acids. Germline values: CDR1 PRHDT, CDR2 FYEKMQ (reference sequence). The part of the CDR3 DNA that was read is TGTGCCAGCAGCGATAGCGGGGTGCGCACAGATACG. Translated: CASSDSGVRTDT. In full, the CDR3 reads CASSDSGVRTDTQYF.

Turning to this clone: The read ends 3 residues before the CDR3 terminus; that terminus is restored from the germline J gene. The rearrangement uses TRBV4-2 and TRBJ2-7, with 11 bases lining up with TRBD2. From germline, CDR1 is LGHNA and CDR2 YNFKEQ. J was trimmed by 2 bases and V by 0 bases; bases with no gene match: 9. CDR3 size: 18 residues. Incomplete CDR3 DNA: TGTGCCAGCAGCCAAGATCCCATGGGACTAGCGGAAACCTACGAG. Its protein is CASSQDPMGLAETYE. The full CDR3 sequence reads CASSQDPMGLAETYEQYF.

Comment on this clone: The missing CDR3 end, 3 residues past where the read stops, is filled in from the germline J gene. This chain uses TRBV14 with TRBJ2-7, with D uncertain. Trimming removed 2 bases from V and 0 bases from J, with 5 bases in between. Germline V gene data show CDR1 as SGHDN and CDR2 as FVKESK. This CDR3 contains 13 residues. Partial CDR3 DNA: TGTGCCAGCAGCCAATCTTCCTCCTACGAG. It translates to CASSQSSSYE. The whole CDR3 protein reads CASSQSSSYEQYF. Supplemented by reference TRBV14 and TRBJ2-7, the full variable domain reads EAGVTQFPSHSVIEKGQTVTLRCDPISGHDNLYWYRRVMGKEIKFLLHFVKESKQDESGMPNNRFLAERTGGTYSTLKVQPAELEDSGVYFCASSQSSSYEQYFGPGTRLTVT.

Turning to this clone: The read comes to an end 3 residues before the CDR3 does, leaving the germline J gene to fill in the end. The rearrangement links TRBV20-1 to TRBJ2-7, with D perhaps TRBD2 (6 bases). CDR1 and CDR2 (germline): DFQATT, SNEGSKA (reference sequence). V was shortened by 3 bases and J by 3 bases, with 6 bases between the two germline ends. This CDR3 is 11 amino acids long. The CDR3 loop is CSARGGYEQYF. CDR3 DNA (partial): TGCAGTGCTAGGGGGGGCTACGAG.

A note on this clone: The read ends 3 residues early relative to the CDR3; the germline J gene fills the gap. The chain joins TRBV7-6 to TRBJ2-5, with 12 nucleotides matching TRBD2. The CDR3 extends over 16 amino acids. V was clipped by 6 bases and J by 1 base; unmatched bases: 6. The germline V gene has CDR1 SGHVS and CDR2 FNYEAQ. The sequenced part of the CDR3 DNA is TGTGCCAGCAGAGTGACTAGCGGGAGCCCCCAAGAGACC. Its protein is CASRVTSGSPQET. The full CDR3 reads CASRVTSGSPQETQYF.

With respect to this clone: The CDR3 end is not reached by the read, which stops 3 residues before it; the germline J gene fills it in. The chain employs TRBV6-2 or TRBV6-3 and TRBJ2-1; 10 bases are shared with TRBD2. The length of the CDR3 is 13 residues. V gave up 7 bases and J gave up 4 bases; unmatched junction bases: 1. The germline CDR1 and CDR2 sequences are MNHEY and SVGEGT. Partial CDR3 DNA: TGTGCCAGCACTAGCGGGAGATACAATGAG. Residues: CASTSGRYNE. The CDR3, in full, reads CASTSGRYNEQFF.

As concerns this clone: The read falls 3 residues short of the CDR3 end, and the missing part is taken from the germline J gene. This rearrangement joins TRBV19 to TRBJ2-7; 9 bases match TRBD2. The CDR3 totals 16 residues. Germline V lookup: CDR1 LNHDA, CDR2 SQIVND (reference sequence). V trimming: 4 bases; J trimming: 5 bases; junction bases outside the gene matches: 12. CDR3 DNA (partial): TGTGCCAGTAGTACTCCGGGACTAGCCTTTTTGAACGAG. Its protein product is CASSTPGLAFLNE. The CDR3 in full is CASSTPGLAFLNEQYF.

For this clone: The CDR3 end lies 3 residues beyond the end of the read and is filled in from the germline J gene. The rearrangement uses TRBV18 and TRBJ2-3; TRBD2 matches 8 bases. Germline CDR1 KGHSH, CDR2 LQKENI. V was pared by 3 bases and J by 0 bases, with 14 bases of the junction left unmatched. CDR3 size: 19 residues. The CDR3 DNA, read in part, is TGTGCCAGCTCACCTCCACTAGCGGACGGCCTGACTAGCACAGATACG. The encoded protein is CASSPPLADGLTSTDT. The whole CDR3 region reads CASSPPLADGLTSTDTQYF.

As regards this clone: The read falls 3 residues short of the CDR3 end, and the missing part is taken from the germline J gene. The V and J genes are TRBV4-1 and TRBJ2-7; D remains ambiguous. The germline V gene encodes CDR1 MGHRA and CDR2 YSYEKL. V shed 3 bases and J shed 6 bases, with 6 bases lying between them. CDR3 size: 11 residues. The CDR3 loop reads CASSQFSEQYF. The part of the CDR3 DNA that was read is TGCGCCAGCAGCCAGTTCTCCGAG.